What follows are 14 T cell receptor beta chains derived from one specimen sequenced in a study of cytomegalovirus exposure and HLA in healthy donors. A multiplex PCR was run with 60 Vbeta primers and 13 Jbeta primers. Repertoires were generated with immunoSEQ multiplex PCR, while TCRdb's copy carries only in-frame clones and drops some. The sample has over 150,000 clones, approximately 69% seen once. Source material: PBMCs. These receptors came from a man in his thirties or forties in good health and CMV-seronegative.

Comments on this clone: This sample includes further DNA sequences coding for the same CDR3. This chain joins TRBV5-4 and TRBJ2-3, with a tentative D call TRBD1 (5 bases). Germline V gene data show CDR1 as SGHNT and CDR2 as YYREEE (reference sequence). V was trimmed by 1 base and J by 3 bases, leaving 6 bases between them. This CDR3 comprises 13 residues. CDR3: CASSLQGTDTQYF. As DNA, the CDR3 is TGTGCCAGCAGCTTGCAGGGAACAGATACGCAGTATTTT.

Written as DNA, the CDR3 is TGCGCCAGCAGCTTGGAGCGGGCGTCGAACACTGAAGCTTTCTTT. This gives the protein CASSLERASNTEAFF. V usage is TRBV5-1 and J usage is TRBJ1-1; D is undetermined. Germline-derived CDR1 and CDR2 are SGHRS and YFSETQ. V was pared by 0 bases and J by 1 base, with 10 bases between. This CDR3 region has 15 residues.

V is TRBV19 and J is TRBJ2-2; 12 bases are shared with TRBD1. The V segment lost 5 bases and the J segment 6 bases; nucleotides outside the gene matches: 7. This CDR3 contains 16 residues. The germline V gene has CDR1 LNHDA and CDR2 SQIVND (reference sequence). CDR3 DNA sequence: TGTGCCAGTAGTCTCGGGGGACAGGGGGCGGCCGGGGAGCTGTTTTTT. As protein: CASSLGGQGAAGELFF.

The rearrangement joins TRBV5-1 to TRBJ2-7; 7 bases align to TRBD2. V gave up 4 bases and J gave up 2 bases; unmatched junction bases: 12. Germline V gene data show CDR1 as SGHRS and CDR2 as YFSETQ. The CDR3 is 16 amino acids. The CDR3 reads CASSPPSPGLPYEQYF. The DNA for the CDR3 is TGCGCCAGCAGCCCCCCCTCCCCGGGACTACCCTACGAGCAGTACTTC.

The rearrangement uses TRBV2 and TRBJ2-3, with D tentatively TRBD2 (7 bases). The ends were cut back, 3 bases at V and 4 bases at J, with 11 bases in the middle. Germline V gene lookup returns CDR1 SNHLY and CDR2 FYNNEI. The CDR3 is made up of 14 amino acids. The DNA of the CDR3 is TGTGCCAGCAGTGATGGGGAGGGGGCAGATACGCAGTATTTT. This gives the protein CASSDGEGADTQYF.

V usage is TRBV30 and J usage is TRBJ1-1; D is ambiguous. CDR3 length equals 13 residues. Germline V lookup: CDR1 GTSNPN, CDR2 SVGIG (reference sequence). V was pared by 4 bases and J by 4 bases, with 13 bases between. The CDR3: CAWTRDFGTEAFF. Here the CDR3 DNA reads TGTGCCTGGACCCGGGATTTCGGCACTGAAGCTTTCTTT. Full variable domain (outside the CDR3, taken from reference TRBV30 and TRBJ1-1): SQTIHQWPATLVQPVGSPLSLECTVEGTSNPNLYWYRQAAGRGLQLLFYSVGIGQISSEVPQNLSASRPQDRQFILSSKKLLLSDSGFYLCAWTRDFGTEAFFGQGTRLTVV.

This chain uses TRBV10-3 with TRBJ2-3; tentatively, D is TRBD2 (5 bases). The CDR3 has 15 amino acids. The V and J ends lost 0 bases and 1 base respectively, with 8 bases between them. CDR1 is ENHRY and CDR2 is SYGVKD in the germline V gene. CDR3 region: CAISESLRGTDTQYF. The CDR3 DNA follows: TGTGCCATCAGTGAGTCGCTGAGGGGCACAGATACGCAGTATTTT.

The CDR3 nucleotides are TGTGCCAGCAGCCCGACTAGCGCCCTCGATGAGCAGTTCTTC. It is translated as CASSPTSALDEQFF. The gene calls are TRBV11-2 and TRBJ2-1; TRBD2 matches at 8 bases. The germline V gene has CDR1 SGHAT and CDR2 FQNNGV. CDR3 length: 14 amino acids. The ends lost 5 bases at V and 8 bases at J; junction bases unmatched: 8.

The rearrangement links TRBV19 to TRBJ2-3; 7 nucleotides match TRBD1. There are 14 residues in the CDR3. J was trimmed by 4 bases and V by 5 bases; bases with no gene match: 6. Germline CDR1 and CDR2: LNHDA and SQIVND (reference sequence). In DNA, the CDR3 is TGTGCCAGTAGTGGATCACAGGGGTCAGATACGCAGTATTTT. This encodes CASSGSQGSDTQYF.

CDR3 protein: CASSPIPGTGRNQPQHF. The CDR3 DNA reads as TGTGCCAGCTCACCCATCCCTGGGACAGGGCGCAATCAGCCCCAGCATTTT. The chain couples TRBV18 to TRBJ1-5, with TRBD1 identical over 9 bases. Trimming removed 3 bases from V and 2 bases from J; junction bases left unmatched: 8. This CDR3 spans 17 amino acids. Per germline, CDR1 KGHSH and CDR2 LQKENI.

The chain's CDR3 is CASSPPRGSGGPPDTQYF. In DNA form, the CDR3 reads TGTGCCAGCAGCCCACCGCGGGGTAGCGGGGGGCCCCCAGATACGCAGTATTTT. V usage is TRBV9 and J usage is TRBJ2-3; 10 bases map to TRBD2. The CDR3 covers 18 residues. Germline V gene data show CDR1 as SGDLS and CDR2 as YYNGEE. V shed 4 bases, J shed 4 bases, and the junction held 15 bases outside the gene matches.

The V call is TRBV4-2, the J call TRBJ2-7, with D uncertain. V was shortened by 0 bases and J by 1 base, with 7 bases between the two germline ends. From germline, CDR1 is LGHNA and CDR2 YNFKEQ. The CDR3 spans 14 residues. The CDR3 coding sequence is TGTGCCAGCAGCCAAGATGGTCGGTCCTACGAGCAGTACTTC. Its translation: CASSQDGRSYEQYF.

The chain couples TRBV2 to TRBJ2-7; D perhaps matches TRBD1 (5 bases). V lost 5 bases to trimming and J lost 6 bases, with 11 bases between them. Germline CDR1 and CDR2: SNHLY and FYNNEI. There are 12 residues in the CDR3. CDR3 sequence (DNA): TGTGCCAGCAGTTACGGACAAGGCGAGCAGTACTTC. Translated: CASSYGQGEQYF.

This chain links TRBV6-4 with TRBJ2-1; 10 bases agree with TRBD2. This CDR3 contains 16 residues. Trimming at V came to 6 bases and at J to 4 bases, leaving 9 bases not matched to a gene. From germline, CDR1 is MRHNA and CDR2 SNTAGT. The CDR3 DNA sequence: TGTGCCAGCAGACTCCCCGGGACTAGCGCGTACAATGAGCAGTTCTTC. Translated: CASRLPGTSAYNEQFF.